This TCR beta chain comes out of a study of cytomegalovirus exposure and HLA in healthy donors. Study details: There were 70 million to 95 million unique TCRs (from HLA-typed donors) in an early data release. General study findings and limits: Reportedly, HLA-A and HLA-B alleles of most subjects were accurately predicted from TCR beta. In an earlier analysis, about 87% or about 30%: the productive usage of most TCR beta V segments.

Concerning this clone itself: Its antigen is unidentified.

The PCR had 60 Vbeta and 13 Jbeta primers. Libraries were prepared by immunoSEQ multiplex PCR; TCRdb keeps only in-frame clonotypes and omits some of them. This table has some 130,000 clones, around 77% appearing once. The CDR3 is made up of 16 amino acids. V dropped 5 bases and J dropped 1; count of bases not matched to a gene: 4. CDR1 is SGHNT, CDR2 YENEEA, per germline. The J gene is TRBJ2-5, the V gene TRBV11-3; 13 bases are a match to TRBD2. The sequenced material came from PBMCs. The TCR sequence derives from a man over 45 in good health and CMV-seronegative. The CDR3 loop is CASSPGTSGVQETQYF. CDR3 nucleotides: TGTGCCAGCAGCCCAGGGACTAGCGGGGTCCAAGAGACCCAGTACTTC.